In this sample, the clone carrying this T cell receptor (beta chain) turned up many times. No antigen is known for it. This specimen comes from a study of CD8 T cells in ankylosing spondylitis. The germline V gene encodes CDR1 DFQATT and CDR2 SNEGSKA (reference sequence). This CDR3 has 15 residues. Germline trimming cut 0 bases from V and 3 bases from J; bases unmatched to any gene: 5. Study conclusions and caveats: The authors found the disease-linked clones to be CD8+ and relatively rare in peripheral blood. Within matched ankylosing spondylitis synovial fluid, disease-linked clones were reportedly significantly enriched. What appeared characteristic of ankylosing spondylitis blood was a TCR beta motif of several highly homologous variants.

A quantitative 5'-RACE method, one with molecular barcodes, was used to make TCR beta libraries. TCRdb reprocessed the 5' RACE reads with MiXCR, giving one entry per CDR3 protein. The profile shows a few hundred thousand distinct CDR3 sequences, 5.5% to 7.5% of them singletons. The V call is TRBV20-1, the J call TRBJ2-1; TRBD2 matches at 7 bases. This receptor was taken from a male donor with ankylosing spondylitis. The sample consisted of blood, either unsorted or a sorted T cell fraction (not recorded which). Here the CDR3 DNA reads TGCAGTGCTAGAGATCCTTCTAGCGGCTACAATGAGCAGTTCTTC. Translating gives CSARDPSSGYNEQFF.